A selection of T cell receptor beta chains follows, all from one sample in a study of siplizumab effects on memory and regulatory T cells. The method was immunoSEQ multiplex PCR; TCRdb's version includes in-frame clones alone and lacks a portion of them. Of about 100,000 clones in the sample, roughly 93% were seen once. Sample: non-Treg CD4+ T cells sorted from blood. The receptors originated from a human donor in good health. Both conserved end residues are part of each CDR3. A D gene is named only where the DNA matches it firmly. Part of the rows lack a size; the others show once, few, many or a class for expanded clones.

abundance,v_gene,j_gene,d_gene,CDR3nt,CDR3aa
-,TRBV28,TRBJ1-2,-,TGTGCCAGCCGAGGGACCGGGACCGCTCGAGTCACCTTC,CASRGTGTARVTF
-,TRBV18,TRBJ2-4,TRBD2,TGTGCCAGCTCACCCGATAACCCCAGCGGGAGGTCAGACATTCAGTACTTC,CASSPDNPSGRSDIQYF
-,TRBV19,TRBJ2-3,TRBD2,TGTGCCAGTAGTCTTCCGGGACTAGCGGGAGGTGGGGATACGCAGTATTTT,CASSLPGLAGGGDTQYF
-,TRBV5-6,TRBJ1-3,-,TGTGCCTCGGGGCCAGTAGGTGGAAACACCATATATTTT,CASGPVGGNTIYF
-,TRBV7-3,TRBJ2-7,-,TGTGCCAGCAGTATGGGGGGAAACTACGAGCAGTACTTC,CASSMGGNYEQYF
-,TRBV5-1,TRBJ2-3,TRBD2,TGCGCCAGCAGTTTGACTAGCAGCTCCCCAGATACGCAGTATTTT,CASSLTSSSPDTQYF
-,TRBV27,TRBJ2-7,-,TGTGCCAGCAGCTCCCTGTTGGCCAGCTCCTACGAGCAGTACTTC,CASSSLLASSYEQYF
-,TRBV2,TRBJ2-3,-,TGTGCCAGCAGTGTCGACCATAAGTCAGATACGCAGTATTTT,CASSVDHKSDTQYF
-,TRBV11-1,TRBJ2-5,TRBD1,TGTGCCAGCAGCAGGACAGGAGCGCAAGAGACCCAGTACTTC,CASSRTGAQETQYF
-,TRBV30,TRBJ2-1,-,TGTGCCTGGAGCGGGGACACTGCTGGGCAGTTCTTC,CAWSGDTAGQFF
-,TRBV28,TRBJ2-7,-,TGTGCCAGCAGTTTTAGTAGCGGCACCTACGAGCAGTACTTC,CASSFSSGTYEQYF
-,TRBV28,TRBJ2-2,-,TGTGCCAGTTGGGGGACGGCGAACACCGGGGAGCTGTTTTTT,CASWGTANTGELFF
once,TRBV6-5,TRBJ1-1,-,TGTGCCAGCAGCCCCCAGTTGAACACTGAAGCTTTCTTT,CASSPQLNTEAFF
-,TRBV6-4,TRBJ1-6,-,TGTGCCAGCAGTGACTCGATTTACTCACCCCTCCACTTT,CASSDSIYSPLHF
-,TRBV28,TRBJ2-4,TRBD1,TGTGCCAGCAGTTCATCAACGACAGGGGGATATCAGTACTTC,CASSSSTTGGYQYF
-,TRBV19,TRBJ2-1,-,TGTGCCAGTAGGTCAGTGGGCCTCTCCTACAATGAGCAGTTCTTC,CASRSVGLSYNEQFF
once,TRBV28,TRBJ2-2,TRBD1,TGTGCCAGCAGCCGGGGACAGACGAACACCGGGGAGCTGTTTTTT,CASSRGQTNTGELFF
-,TRBV6-1,TRBJ2-7,-,TGTGCCAGCAGAGATAACAGGGAAGTGGACGAGCAGTACTTC,CASRDNREVDEQYF
-,TRBV6-1,TRBJ2-3,-,TGTGCCAGCAGTGAATTTGGTAGCTTTGGAGATACGCAGTATTTT,CASSEFGSFGDTQYF
-,TRBV4-2,TRBJ2-1,TRBD2,TGTGCCAGCAGCCAAGACCCTAGCGGGATTGGTGAGCAGTTCTTC,CASSQDPSGIGEQFF
-,TRBV13,TRBJ2-1,TRBD2,TGTGCCAGCAGCTTGGCGAGACTAGCGTCAAGCTCCTACAATGAGCAGTTCTTC,CASSLARLASSSYNEQFF
-,TRBV28,TRBJ1-5,-,TGTGCCAGCAGTCCGACAGGTTATAGCAATCAGCCCCAGCATTTT,CASSPTGYSNQPQHF
-,TRBV5-1,TRBJ1-2,-,TGCGCCAGCAGTAAGACGGATCAAAACTATGGCTACACCTTC,CASSKTDQNYGYTF
-,TRBV5-5,TRBJ2-7,TRBD2,TGTGCCAGCAGCGCCACGACTAGCAGCGAGCAGTACTTC,CASSATTSSEQYF
-,TRBV6-6,TRBJ1-4,TRBD1,TGTGCCAGCAGTTCCTCACAGGGGGCTAATGAAAAACTGTTTTTT,CASSSSQGANEKLFF
-,TRBV28,TRBJ2-1,-,TGTGCCAGCAGTACCCGGACTGAGCAGTTCTTC,CASSTRTEQFF
-,TRBV29-1,TRBJ2-1,-,TGCAGCGGTTACAGGGTGGGGTCCTACAATGAGCAGTTCTTC,CSGYRVGSYNEQFF
-,TRBV5-1,TRBJ2-2,-,TGCGCCAGCAGCTGGCAGACGAACACCGGGGAGCTGTTTTTT,CASSWQTNTGELFF
-,TRBV5-1,TRBJ1-3,-,TGCGCCAGCAGCTCGGGACTTCCGTCTGGAAACACCATATATTTT,CASSSGLPSGNTIYF
-,TRBV4-1,TRBJ2-5,TRBD2,TGCGCCAGCAGCCCAGGCGGGCGGGAGAGGGAGGAGACCCAGTACTTC,CASSPGGREREETQYF
-,TRBV7-9,TRBJ2-7,TRBD2,TGTGCCAGCAGCTTAACTAGCGCGTTCTACGAGCAGTACTTC,CASSLTSAFYEQYF
-,TRBV6-1,TRBJ2-1,TRBD2,TGTGCCAGCAGTGTGGATAGCGGGACCTACAATGAGCAGTTCTTC,CASSVDSGTYNEQFF
-,TRBV7-9,TRBJ2-1,-,TGTGCCAGCAGCTTAGCCAGCGGGTCTTCCTACAATGAGCAGTTCTTC,CASSLASGSSYNEQFF
-,TRBV28,TRBJ1-2,-,TGTGCCAGCAGTCCCTCAGTTGTGGGGGCGGGTGGCTACACCTTC,CASSPSVVGAGGYTF
-,TRBV5-6,TRBJ2-1,-,TGTGCCAGCAGCAATCCGGGACTGAAGTTCTTC,CASSNPGLKFF
-,TRBV2,TRBJ2-3,-,TGTGCCAGCAGTTCAGGGTCTAGGACAGATACGCAGTATTTT,CASSSGSRTDTQYF
-,TRBV27,TRBJ1-1,TRBD1,TGTGCCAGCAGCTCTCTGGGGACAGGGAAGACTGAAGCTTTCTTT,CASSSLGTGKTEAFF
-,TRBV5-1,TRBJ2-2,TRBD2,TGCGCCAGCAGCGTATCGACTAGCGGGGGCCGGACGGGCACCGGGGAGCTGTTTTTT,CASSVSTSGGRTGTGELFF
few,TRBV6-1,TRBJ2-1,-,TGTGCCAGCAGTGAATCTCGGGATTGGGAGCAGTTCTTC,CASSESRDWEQFF
-,TRBV18,TRBJ2-5,TRBD2,TGTGCCAGCTCACCCCCGGGTCTAGCGGGAGGAGAGACCCAGTACTTC,CASSPPGLAGGETQYF
once,TRBV19,TRBJ2-5,-,TGTGCCAGTAGTATTAATGGCGGGAACATTCAAGAGACCCAGTACTTC,CASSINGGNIQETQYF
-,TRBV4-2,TRBJ2-6,TRBD2,TGTGCCAGCAGCCAAGATGCGATAGCGGGGGGCTCTGGGGCCAACGTCCTGACTTTC,CASSQDAIAGGSGANVLTF
-,TRBV6-6,TRBJ1-6,-,TGTGCCACATCCCGGGGGGCAGGCTATAATTCACCCCTCCACTTT,CATSRGAGYNSPLHF
-,TRBV7-7,TRBJ2-1,-,TGTGCTAGCAGCTTAGGTCTGGGGGATGAGCAGTTCTTC,CASSLGLGDEQFF
-,TRBV15,TRBJ2-5,-,TGTGCCACCAGCAGAGAAGAGGGTCGATGGGAGACCCAGTACTTC,CATSREEGRWETQYF
-,TRBV2,TRBJ2-7,TRBD1,TGTGCCAGCAGTGAGGACAGGCCCTACGAGCAGTACTTC,CASSEDRPYEQYF
-,TRBV4-2,TRBJ2-7,TRBD2,TGTGCCAGCAGCCAAGAGGATAGTGTCGGGACTAGTATCTCCTACGAGCAGTACTTC,CASSQEDSVGTSISYEQYF
-,TRBV5-1,TRBJ1-4,TRBD1,TGCGCCAGCAGCTCCTGGGGACAGGCTGCAACTAATGAAAAACTGTTTTTT,CASSSWGQAATNEKLFF
-,TRBV4-1,TRBJ1-5,-,TGCGCCAGCAGCCGGGAAACGAGCGGGGGCAGGGTAGGACAGCCCCAGCATTTT,CASSRETSGGRVGQPQHF
-,TRBV2,TRBJ2-2,-,TGTGCCAGTACCCTATGGGCCGGGGAGCTGTTTTTT,CASTLWAGELFF
-,TRBV2,TRBJ2-2,-,TGTGCCAGCAGCAGGAGCACCGGGGAGCTGTTTTTT,CASSRSTGELFF
-,TRBV25-1,TRBJ1-2,-,TGTGCCAGCAGTAAAGACCGGGACCGTGGCTATGGCTACACCTTC,CASSKDRDRGYGYTF
-,TRBV5-4,TRBJ2-7,TRBD2,TGTGCCAGCAGCTTGGCCTGGTCGCACGCTAGCGGTTCCTACGAGCAGTACTTC,CASSLAWSHASGSYEQYF
-,TRBV5-1,TRBJ2-5,TRBD2,TGCGCCAGCAGCTTGGCCTCGACGGGCGGGAGGGCCACCGAGACCCAGTACTTC,CASSLASTGGRATETQYF
-,TRBV28,TRBJ2-7,-,TGTGCCAGCAGTTTTCAGGCCTCCTACGAGCAGTACTTC,CASSFQASYEQYF
-,TRBV5-1,TRBJ2-2,TRBD2,TGCGCCACCTCTTCACTAGCGGGAGGGCCCGGGGAGCTGTTTTTT,CATSSLAGGPGELFF
-,TRBV5-4,TRBJ2-6,-,TGTGCCAGCAGCCGTCCCAGACCGGGGGCCTCTGGGGCCAACGTCCTGACTTTC,CASSRPRPGASGANVLTF